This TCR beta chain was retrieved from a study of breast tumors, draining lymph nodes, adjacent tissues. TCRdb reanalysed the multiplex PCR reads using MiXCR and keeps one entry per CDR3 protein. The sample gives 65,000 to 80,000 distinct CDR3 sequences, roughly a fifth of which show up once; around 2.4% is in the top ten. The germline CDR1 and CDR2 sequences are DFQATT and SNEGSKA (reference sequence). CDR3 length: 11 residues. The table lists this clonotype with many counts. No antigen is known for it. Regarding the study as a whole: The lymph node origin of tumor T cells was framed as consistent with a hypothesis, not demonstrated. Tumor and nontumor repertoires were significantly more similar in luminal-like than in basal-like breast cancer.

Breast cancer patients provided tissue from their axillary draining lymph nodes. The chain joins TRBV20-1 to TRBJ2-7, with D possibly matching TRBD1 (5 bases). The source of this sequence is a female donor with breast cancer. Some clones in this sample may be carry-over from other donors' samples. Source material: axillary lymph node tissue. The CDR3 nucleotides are TGCACTGCCAATAGGGGTGACGAGCAGTACTTC. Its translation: CTANRGDEQYF.